Listed here are 32 T cell receptor beta chains from one sample, sequenced in a study of CD8+ T cells in alopecia areata. cDNA serving as the sequencing template came from extracted, reverse transcribed RNA. The data were produced by immunoSEQ multiplex PCR, yet TCRdb's version contains in-frame clones alone and is incomplete. Among 150,000 or so clones listed, approximately 87% were seen once. The material sequenced was CD8+ T cells sorted from blood, taken at week 0. Source of these receptors: a human donor with alopecia areata.

This sequence joins TRBV25-1 and TRBJ2-1; TRBD1 is a possible D gene (6 bases). The CDR3 length is 15 residues. V lost 3 bases and J 5 bases, leaving 14 bases between the germline ends. The germline V gene has CDR1 MGHDK and CDR2 SYGVNS. As DNA, the CDR3 is TGTGCCAGCAGTGACTCCAGGGGAAAGAACAATGAGCAGTTCTTC. It translates to CASSDSRGKNNEQFF.

This chain uses TRBV10-2 with TRBJ1-1; 7 bases align to TRBD1. This CDR3 is 15 amino acids long. Unmatched junction bases numbered 2, after V lost 0 bases and J lost 1 base. Germline assignment: CDR1 WSHSY and CDR2 SAAADI. The CDR3 DNA is TGCGCCAGCAGTGAGTCTAACAGGGGGAACACTGAAGCTTTCTTT. Amino acids: CASSESNRGNTEAFF.

The chain couples TRBV28 to TRBJ1-5; 9 positions match TRBD1. This CDR3 has 15 amino acids. Trimming removed 5 bases from V and 4 bases from J; junction bases left unmatched: 6. CDR1 MDHEN and CDR2 SYDVKM come from the germline V gene. The CDR3 region has the DNA TGTGCCAGCAGTCCCGCGGGGACAGGGAATCAGCCCCAGCATTTT. Its translation: CASSPAGTGNQPQHF.

A note on this clone: Other DNA variants within this sample encode the same CDR3. The J gene is TRBJ2-1, the V gene TRBV29-1; 7 positions agree with TRBD2. The V gene end was trimmed by 7 bases and the J gene end by 1 base; junction bases not matched to a gene: 10. Per the germline V gene, CDR1 is SQVTM and CDR2 is ANQGSEA. The CDR3 contains 15 residues. CDR3 DNA: TGCAGCGGGGAAGGGACTAACCAATCCTACAATGAGCAGTTCTTC. This codes for CSGEGTNQSYNEQFF.

The chain combines TRBV27 with TRBJ1-2; D unclear. From germline, CDR1 is MNHEY and CDR2 SMNVEV (reference sequence). This CDR3 has 11 amino acids. Trimming pared 7 bases from V and 1 base from J, leaving 4 bases between. This CDR3 is CASKSNYGYTF. CDR3 bases: TGTGCCAGCAAGAGTAACTATGGCTACACCTTC.

The rearrangement links TRBV6-5 to TRBJ2-3; D unclear. V was pared by 4 bases and J by 0 bases, with 8 bases between. This CDR3 is built from 14 residues. Per the germline V gene, CDR1 is MNHEY and CDR2 is SVGAGI. The CDR3 loop reads CASSSVDSTDTQYF. DNA of the CDR3: TGTGCCAGCAGTTCGGTGGATAGCACAGATACGCAGTATTTT.

This clone turned up a few times. This chain links TRBV5-6 with TRBJ2-1; D not certain. Germline V gene lookup returns CDR1 SGHDT and CDR2 YYEEEE. The ends were cut back, 6 bases at V and 6 bases at J, with 22 bases in the middle. This CDR3 is built from 16 residues. The CDR3 DNA reads as TGTGCCAGCACCGTCCGCGGTCCGTGGCCGCCCAATGAGCAGTTCTTC. Protein product: CASTVRGPWPPNEQFF.

This chain connects TRBV14 to TRBJ2-7; no definite D call. Trimming left V 1 base short and J 1 base short, with 8 bases between. The CDR3 spans 14 residues. Germline values: CDR1 SGHDN, CDR2 FVKESK. Written as DNA, the CDR3 is TGTGCCAGCAGCCAAGGGATTTGGTCCTACGAGCAGTACTTC. It yields the protein CASSQGIWSYEQYF.

The V call is TRBV5-6, the J call TRBJ1-1; D is unclear. Trimming cost V 1 base and J 5 bases, with 3 bases left between them. In germline, CDR1 is SGHDT, CDR2 YYEEEE. The CDR3 has 11 residues. This chain's CDR3 is CASSLRTEAFF. Written as DNA, the CDR3 is TGTGCCAGCAGCTTGAGGACTGAAGCTTTCTTT. Variable domain in full (rest from reference TRBV5-6 and TRBJ1-1): DAGVTQSPTHLIKTRGQQVTLRCSPKSGHDTVSWYQQALGQGPQFIFQYYEEEERQRGNFPDRFSGHQFPNYSSELNVNALLLGDSALYLCASSLRTEAFFGQGTRLTVV.

The rearrangement uses TRBV7-9 and TRBJ2-7; 7 nucleotides match TRBD2. V gave up 4 bases and J gave up 3 bases; unmatched junction bases: 12. This CDR3 is 16 amino acids long. Germline V CDR1 and CDR2: SEHNR, FQNEAQ (reference sequence). CDR3 DNA sequence: TGTGCCAGCAGCTCCCCCTCTGGACTAGATATCTACGAGCAGTACTTC. This encodes CASSSPSGLDIYEQYF.

The chain is built from TRBV27 and TRBJ2-7; D could derive from TRBD1 or TRBD2 (6 bases each). Per germline, CDR1 MNHEY and CDR2 SMNVEV (reference sequence). V lost 1 base and J 2 bases, leaving 12 bases between the germline ends. The CDR3 extends over 15 amino acids. The CDR3 DNA follows: TGTGCCAGCAGTTTATGGGGGGCCGGGGCCTACGAGCAGTACTTC. Amino acid sequence: CASSLWGAGAYEQYF.

The chain combines TRBV4-1 with TRBJ2-7, with D unresolved. V lost 1 base to trimming and J lost 4 bases, with 14 bases between them. Germline V gene lookup returns CDR1 MGHRA and CDR2 YSYEKL. The CDR3 has 15 residues. The CDR3 DNA is TGCGCCAGCAGCCAAGGGGGTGAGGCGGTGTACGAGCAGTACTTC. Translating gives CASSQGGEAVYEQYF.

The chain carries TRBV5-4 and TRBJ2-1, with TRBD2 matching over 11 bases. V dropped 1 base and J dropped 5; count of bases not matched to a gene: 11. This CDR3 is 18 amino acids long. CDR1 is SGHNT, CDR2 YYREEE, per germline (reference sequence). As DNA, the CDR3 is TGTGCCAGCAGCTTGTGGGGTAGCGGGAGGGCCGGGGACAATGAGCAGTTCTTC. This translates into CASSLWGSGRAGDNEQFF.

Only one count was recorded for this clone. This chain links TRBV2 with TRBJ2-7; maybe TRBD2 (5 bases). The CDR3 has 12 amino acids. Trimming removed 7 bases from V and 1 base from J, with 8 bases in between. Germline loops: CDR1 SNHLY, CDR2 FYNNEI. The CDR3 protein is CASNGDSYEQYF. CDR3 DNA sequence: TGTGCCAGCAACGGGGATTCCTACGAGCAGTACTTC.

J is TRBJ1-1 and V is TRBV5-6; a weak D match, TRBD1 (6 bases). Trimming pared 5 bases from V and 1 base from J, leaving 21 bases between. The V gene's germline CDR1 is SGHDT and CDR2 YYEEEE. This CDR3 has 17 residues. The CDR3 here is CASSPNRVRRRNTEAFF. In DNA form, the CDR3 reads TGTGCCAGCAGTCCAAACAGGGTGCGGAGGAGGAACACTGAAGCTTTCTTT.

This chain uses TRBV11-2 with TRBJ1-1; D gene uncertain. Germline CDR1 and CDR2: SGHAT and FQNNGV. V lost 0 bases and J lost 6, with 5 bases in between. The CDR3 has 12 residues. The CDR3 spells CASSLDGAEAFF. The CDR3 DNA reads TGTGCCAGCAGCTTAGATGGGGCTGAAGCTTTCTTT. Together with reference TRBV11-2 and TRBJ1-1, the CDR3 gives the full variable domain: EAGVAQSPRYKIIEKRQSVAFWCNPISGHATLYWYQQILGQGPKLLIQFQNNGVVDDSQLPKDRFSAERLKGVDSTLKIQPAKLEDSAVYLCASSLDGAEAFFGQGTRLTVV.

The chain employs TRBV7-8 and TRBJ1-4, with no clear D. The CDR3 loop spans 14 amino acids. CDR1 SGHVS and CDR2 FQNEAQ come from the germline V gene. V was trimmed by 4 bases and J by 6 bases, leaving 12 bases between them. Here the CDR3 DNA reads TGTGCCAGCAGCTCAATTGGCGCGGATGAAAAACTGTTTTTT. This gives the protein CASSSIGADEKLFF.

The gene calls are TRBV6-1 and TRBJ2-7; D unresolved. The CDR3 totals 14 residues. The V gene lost 2 bases and the J gene lost 0 bases, with 8 bases spanning the gap. Germline loops: CDR1 MNHNS, CDR2 SASEGT. CDR3 amino acids: CASSEYSSSYEQYF. Here the CDR3 DNA reads TGTGCCAGCAGTGAATACTCAAGCTCCTACGAGCAGTACTTC.

The chain has TRBV4-1 and TRBJ2-7, with a weak D call TRBD2 (5 bases). Trimming stripped 0 bases from V and 2 bases from J, with 14 bases between. Germline loops: CDR1 MGHRA, CDR2 YSYEKL. This CDR3 spans 16 amino acids. Here the CDR3 reads CASSQDRGYPPYEQYF. The CDR3 nucleotides read TGCGCCAGCAGCCAAGATCGAGGGTACCCTCCCTACGAGCAGTACTTC.

This chain links TRBV5-4 with TRBJ2-1; D gene unclear. Trimming shortened V by 4 bases and J by 7 bases, and 21 bases separated the two germline ends. There are 16 residues in the CDR3. Germline lookup yields CDR1 SGHNT and CDR2 YYREEE (reference sequence). CDR3 DNA: TGTGCCAGCAGCCTCCCCTCCGCGACCCCGGAGAATGAGCAGTTCTTC. This sequence encodes CASSLPSATPENEQFF.

This chain uses TRBV19 with TRBJ1-5; D is undetermined. V lost 8 bases to trimming and J lost 3 bases, with 17 bases between them. The CDR3 is made up of 15 amino acids. Germline V gene lookup returns CDR1 LNHDA and CDR2 SQIVND (reference sequence). This CDR3 is CASEEDFYLNQPQHF. CDR3 coding DNA: TGTGCCAGTGAAGAGGACTTTTACCTCAATCAGCCCCAGCATTTT.

The chain carries TRBV25-1 and TRBJ2-1, with D possibly called TRBD1 or TRBD2 (5 bases each). Germline V gives CDR1 MGHDK, CDR2 SYGVNS. The CDR3 totals 15 residues. Trimming removed 5 bases at V and 2 bases at J, with 13 bases between. CDR3 sequence: CASSSGPNAYNEQFF. The DNA of the CDR3 is TGTGCCAGCAGTTCGGGACCAAACGCCTACAATGAGCAGTTCTTC.

The V call is TRBV6-5, the J call TRBJ2-5, with D perhaps TRBD1 (6 bases). The CDR3 is 15 amino acids. V shed 0 bases and J shed 1 base, with 9 bases lying between them. In germline, CDR1 is MNHEY, CDR2 SVGAGI. The chain's CDR3 is CASSYSTGLQETQYF. CDR3 nucleotide sequence: TGTGCCAGCAGTTACTCGACAGGTCTCCAAGAGACCCAGTACTTC.

The chain employs TRBV27 and TRBJ1-2, with D uncertain. V was shortened by 4 bases and J by 0 bases, with 3 bases between the two germline ends. This CDR3 comprises 12 residues. CDR1 and CDR2 (germline): MNHEY, SMNVEV (reference sequence). The chain's CDR3 is CASSSTNYGYTF. The CDR3 region has the DNA TGTGCCAGCAGTTCTACTAACTATGGCTACACCTTC.

The chain uses TRBV27 and TRBJ2-7; D may be TRBD1 or TRBD2 (7 bases each). Deletions cut 5 bases from V and 3 bases from J, with 14 bases between. The CDR3 sequence is 14 residues long. Germline CDR1 reads MNHEY; CDR2 reads SMNVEV (reference sequence). Here the CDR3 DNA reads TGTGCCAGCAGTATTGACAGGGACTACTACGAGCAGTACTTC. The encoded protein is CASSIDRDYYEQYF.

This clone came up a few times. The chain uses TRBV11-2 and TRBJ1-2, with TRBD1 matching 10 bases. CDR3 length: 15 residues. Germline V lookup: CDR1 SGHAT, CDR2 FQNNGV. V was clipped by 0 bases and J by 14 bases; unmatched bases: 12. The CDR3 sequence is CASSLDLTGQGRKTF. The DNA of the CDR3 is TGTGCCAGCAGCTTAGACTTGACGGGACAGGGGCGGAAAACCTTC.

The V gene is TRBV2, the J gene TRBJ1-1; TRBD1 is a possible D gene (5 bases). The V and J ends lost 11 bases and 3 bases respectively, with 22 bases between them. The germline V gene has CDR1 SNHLY and CDR2 FYNNEI. The CDR3 totals 15 residues. CDR3 amino acids: CASTGVGLRDTEAFF. Written as DNA, the CDR3 is TGTGCCTCCACAGGCGTTGGCCTTCGAGACACTGAAGCTTTCTTT.

This clone was detected only a few times. The gene calls are TRBV29-1 and TRBJ1-2; D is undetermined. Germline loops: CDR1 SQVTM, CDR2 ANQGSEA. The germline V and J ends were trimmed by 4 bases and 11 bases, with 17 bases remaining between them. The CDR3 runs 12 residues. The CDR3 region is CSVGPFYVGYTF. The DNA for the CDR3 is TGCAGCGTTGGCCCCTTTTATGTGGGATACACCTTC.

This rearrangement joins TRBV11-2 to TRBJ1-2, with 9 bases that match TRBD1. With V trimmed by 2 bases and J by 5 bases, 3 bases remained unmatched. The CDR3 has 14 residues. The germline V gene encodes CDR1 SGHAT and CDR2 FQNNGV. For the CDR3, the DNA is TGTGCCAGCAGCTTACCCGGGACAGGGTATGGCTACACCTTC. This encodes CASSLPGTGYGYTF.

In its sample, this clone was seen a few times. V usage is TRBV7-9 and J usage is TRBJ1-1, with D unresolved. Germline V gene data show CDR1 as SEHNR and CDR2 as FQNEAQ (reference sequence). The germline V and J ends were trimmed by 7 bases and 5 bases, with 20 bases remaining between them. This CDR3 spans 15 amino acids. The CDR3 loop reads CASIAMGPGYTEAFF. CDR3 sequence (DNA): TGTGCCAGCATCGCCATGGGCCCTGGATATACTGAAGCTTTCTTT.

This clone was picked up a small number of times. The genes are TRBV6-5 and TRBJ2-5; 7 bases align to TRBD2. The J call may be in error: the DNA end matches TRBJ2-7 better. The length of the CDR3 is 14 residues. Germline assignment: CDR1 MNHEY and CDR2 SVGAGI. Written as DNA, the CDR3 is TGTGCCAGCAGTCCAACTAGCGTTACCTACGAGCAGTACTTC. Translation gives CASSPTSVTYEQYF.

Only a few counts were recorded for this clone. V and J are TRBV7-8 and TRBJ2-5, with 9 bases fitting TRBD1. Looked up from germline, CDR1 is SGHVS and CDR2 is FQNEAQ. V dropped 2 bases and J dropped 2; count of bases not matched to a gene: 6. This CDR3 spans 16 amino acids. The CDR3, as DNA: TGTGCCAGCAGCTTACAGGGACAGGGAGGACAAGAGACCCAGTACTTC. Its translation is CASSLQGQGGQETQYF.